This T cell receptor beta chain was observed in a study of technical replicates of blood from several donors. V shed 5 bases and J shed 2 bases, with 13 bases lying between them. Germline V gives CDR1 SGHVS, CDR2 FQNEAQ. The CDR3 is 14 residues long. The assay was immunoSEQ multiplex PCR, and TCRdb's table has in-frame clones only and misses some. This sample has some 71,000 clones, with approximately 96% found just once. The clonotype comes from a human donor in good health. The rearrangement links TRBV7-8 to TRBJ2-7; D is ambiguous. The material sequenced was T cells isolated from PBMCs. CDR3 region: CASSQSYSPYEQYF. CDR3 coding DNA: TGTGCCAGCAGCCAGAGCTACAGCCCCTACGAGCAGTACTTC.